The 32 T cell receptor beta chains in this list originate from one sample, sequenced in a study of cytomegalovirus exposure and HLA in healthy donors. The primer mix had 60 Vbeta and 13 Jbeta primers. Clones were sequenced by immunoSEQ multiplex PCR, and TCRdb holds only the in-frame ones, with some missing. The table shows about 130,000 clones, with about four fifths occurring only once. The sequenced material came from PBMCs. The receptors here all came from a man younger than 35 in good health and CMV-seronegative.

This clone was counted once. The rearrangement links TRBV4-3 to TRBJ1-4, with a possible D match to TRBD1 (5 bases). This CDR3 contains 14 residues. V gave up 5 bases and J gave up 4 bases, with 11 bases separating them. Per the germline V gene, CDR1 is LGHNA and CDR2 is YSLEER. The CDR3 sequence: CASSDSWGNEKLFF. In DNA, the CDR3 is TGCGCCAGCAGCGACAGCTGGGGTAATGAAAAACTGTTTTTT.

The rearrangement uses TRBV19 and TRBJ1-5, with D maybe TRBD1 (5 bases). V lost 0 bases, J lost 4 bases, and 10 bases lay in between. The CDR3 is 15 residues long. Germline V gene lookup returns CDR1 LNHDA and CDR2 SQIVND (reference sequence). This chain's CDR3 is CASSIEGQGNQPQHF. The DNA of the CDR3 is TGTGCCAGTAGTATAGAGGGGCAGGGTAATCAGCCCCAGCATTTT.

V and J are TRBV9 and TRBJ2-3; 10 bases agree with TRBD1. This CDR3 contains 19 residues. Unmatched junction bases numbered 10, after V lost 0 bases and J lost 0 bases. Germline-derived CDR1 and CDR2 are SGDLS and YYNGEE. In DNA form, the CDR3 reads TGTGCCAGCAGCGTAGCGGGGACAGGGGATTACTCTAGCACAGATACGCAGTATTTT. It specifies CASSVAGTGDYSSTDTQYF.

The chain uses TRBV4-2 and TRBJ2-6; D perhaps matches TRBD2 (5 bases). In germline, CDR1 is LGHNA, CDR2 YNFKEQ. The CDR3 runs to 17 residues. V was pared by 1 base and J by 0 bases, with 10 bases between. CDR3 amino acids: CASSQGGGNSGANVLTF. The CDR3 DNA follows: TGTGCCAGCAGCCAAGGCGGAGGTAACTCTGGGGCCAACGTCCTGACTTTC.

J is TRBJ1-5 and V is TRBV4-1; D unresolved. The V end was cut by 0 bases, the J end by 0 bases, with 24 bases between. The CDR3 extends over 21 amino acids. CDR1 is MGHRA, CDR2 YSYEKL, per germline. The CDR3 coding sequence is TGCGCCAGCAGCCAAGATCCGGGAGCCTCGTTAAGAGACTATAGCAATCAGCCCCAGCATTTT. Translation: CASSQDPGASLRDYSNQPQHF.

The chain has TRBV9 and TRBJ1-1; D gene ambiguous. This CDR3 contains 15 residues. The V gene lost 0 bases and the J gene lost 1 base, with 10 bases spanning the gap. CDR1 SGDLS and CDR2 YYNGEE come from the germline V gene. The DNA of the CDR3 is TGTGCCAGCAGCGTAGGACCGACGGGGAACACTGAAGCTTTCTTT. Residues: CASSVGPTGNTEAFF.

The chain recombines TRBV7-2 with TRBJ1-2; D not resolved. In germline, CDR1 is SGHTA, CDR2 FQGNSA. The CDR3 consists of 11 residues. Between the trimmed V and J ends, which lost 5 bases and 7 bases, there was a span of 8 bases. The CDR3 loop reads CASSQAPGYTF. CDR3 sequence (DNA): TGTGCCAGCAGCCAGGCCCCTGGCTACACCTTC. The variable domain in full, completed from reference TRBV7-2 and TRBJ1-2, reads GAGVSQSPSNKVTEKGKDVELRCDPISGHTALYWYRQSLGQGLEFLIYFQGNSAPDKSGLPSDRFSAERTGGSVSTLTIQRTQQEDSAVYLCASSQAPGYTFGSGTRLTVV.

V is TRBV7-9 and J is TRBJ1-5; 9 bases agree with TRBD1. CDR1 SEHNR and CDR2 FQNEAQ come from the germline V gene (reference sequence). With V trimmed by 5 bases and J by 6 bases, 8 bases remained unmatched. The CDR3 is made up of 15 amino acids. This CDR3 reads CASSPVTGGGQPQHF. The CDR3, as DNA: TGTGCCAGCAGCCCGGTTACAGGGGGCGGTCAGCCCCAGCATTTT. Together with reference TRBV7-9 and TRBJ1-5, the CDR3 gives the full variable domain: DTGVSQNPRHKITKRGQNVTFRCDPISEHNRLYWYRQTLGQGPEFLTYFQNEAQLEKSRLLSDRFSAERPKGSFSTLEIQRTEQGDSAMYLCASSPVTGGGQPQHFGDGTRLSIL.

The rearrangement uses TRBV5-6 and TRBJ1-2; 7 nucleotides line up with TRBD1. V lost 7 bases, J lost 4 bases, and 7 bases stayed unmatched. The CDR3 is made up of 13 amino acids. Germline assignment: CDR1 SGHDT and CDR2 YYEEEE. The CDR3 protein is CASQGGSGYGYTF. The CDR3 DNA reads TGTGCCAGCCAGGGGGGTTCTGGCTATGGCTACACCTTC.

This clone was counted once. The chain is built from TRBV27 and TRBJ2-7; 8 bases are shared with TRBD1. The germline V gene encodes CDR1 MNHEY and CDR2 SMNVEV (reference sequence). The CDR3 has 15 residues. V trimming: 6 bases; J trimming: 1 base; junction bases outside the gene matches: 8. The CDR3 DNA follows: TGTGCCAGCAGCACCTGGACAGGGATTTCCTACGAGCAGTACTTC. It specifies CASSTWTGISYEQYF.

The chain has TRBV5-5 and TRBJ1-1; D might be TRBD1 (6 bases). V dropped 0 bases and J dropped 0 bases, with 9 bases sitting between them. The CDR3 is 15 amino acids. Germline-derived CDR1 and CDR2 are SGHKS and YYEKEE (reference sequence). As DNA, the CDR3 is TGTGCCAGCAGCTTGGGACAGGCGATGAACACTGAAGCTTTCTTT. Translation gives CASSLGQAMNTEAFF.

The chain carries TRBV7-9 and TRBJ1-6, with D uncertain. Germline lookup yields CDR1 SEHNR and CDR2 FQNEAQ (reference sequence). This CDR3 has 14 amino acids. Trimming pared 5 bases from V and 6 bases from J, leaving 11 bases between. The CDR3 coding sequence is TGTGCCAGCAGCCACGAGGGCATTAATTCACCCCTCCACTTT. It is translated as CASSHEGINSPLHF. Full variable domain (remainder filled in from reference TRBV7-9 and TRBJ1-6): DTGVSQNPRHKITKRGQNVTFRCDPISEHNRLYWYRQTLGQGPEFLTYFQNEAQLEKSRLLSDRFSAERPKGSFSTLEIQRTEQGDSAMYLCASSHEGINSPLHFGNGTRLTVT.

The chain carries TRBV2 and TRBJ1-6, with TRBD1 matching over 9 bases. CDR1 and CDR2 from the germline V gene are SNHLY and FYNNEI. V lost 4 bases to trimming and J lost 5 bases; unmatched junction nucleotides: 3. This CDR3 comprises 15 residues. The CDR3 sequence is CASSVRDRDNSPLHF. In DNA, the CDR3 is TGTGCCAGCAGTGTCCGGGACAGGGATAATTCACCCCTCCACTTT.

This clone was found a few times. The chain couples TRBV28 to TRBJ1-2; 7 bases match TRBD1. CDR1 and CDR2 (germline): MDHEN, SYDVKM. Losses at the gene ends were 7 bases for V and 0 bases for J; bases not matched to a gene: 8. There are 15 residues in the CDR3. CDR3 sequence reads: CASKEQGRTNYGYTF. The DNA of the CDR3 is TGTGCCAGCAAAGAACAGGGGAGGACTAACTATGGCTACACCTTC.

The CDR3 DNA is TGTGCCAGTAGATTTAACGGGAACACTGAAGCTTTCTTT. The encoded protein is CASRFNGNTEAFF. The chain links TRBV19 to TRBJ1-1; no clear D. The length of the CDR3 is 13 residues. The V gene lost 6 bases and the J gene lost 1 base, with 9 bases spanning the gap. Germline CDR1 reads LNHDA; CDR2 reads SQIVND (reference sequence).

The V gene is TRBV27, the J gene TRBJ2-3; 10 bases line up with TRBD1. Germline V CDR1 and CDR2: MNHEY, SMNVEV (reference sequence). The CDR3 loop spans 16 amino acids. The ends lost 6 bases at V and 3 bases at J; junction bases unmatched: 9. CDR3 bases: TGTGCCAGCAGCTTGATCCGGGACAGGGGAACAGATACGCAGTATTTT. Translation gives CASSLIRDRGTDTQYF.

This clone has a single count. The V gene is TRBV4-3, the J gene TRBJ1-2, with 7 bases identical to TRBD1. Per germline, CDR1 LGHNA and CDR2 YSLEER. This CDR3 contains 14 residues. J was trimmed by 4 bases and V by 3 bases; bases with no gene match: 5. This chain's CDR3 is CASSHRGYFYGYTF. The CDR3 nucleotides are TGCGCCAGCAGCCACAGGGGGTACTTCTATGGCTACACCTTC.

This clone was observed a single time. The DNA for the CDR3 is TGCAGTGCTCTCCGGGTGGAACCCCTCCACTTT. This translates into CSALRVEPLHF. This chain links TRBV20-1 with TRBJ1-6; no reliable D call. The germline V and J ends were trimmed by 5 bases and 12 bases, with 11 bases remaining between them. Germline CDR1 reads DFQATT; CDR2 reads SNEGSKA (reference sequence). This CDR3 is built from 11 residues.

The CDR3: CAWSVVGRGYNEQFF. The CDR3 DNA sequence: TGTGCCTGGAGTGTAGTGGGCAGGGGGTACAATGAGCAGTTCTTC. The gene calls are TRBV30 and TRBJ2-1; 7 bases align to TRBD1. Per the germline V gene, CDR1 is GTSNPN and CDR2 is SVGIG (reference sequence). The CDR3 has 15 residues. Unmatched junction bases numbered 6, after V lost 0 bases and J lost 4 bases.

CDR3 bases: TGCGCCAGCAGCCAAGACCGACTAGCGGGGTTGAAGACCCAGTACTTC. As protein: CASSQDRLAGLKTQYF. This chain uses TRBV4-3 with TRBJ2-5; TRBD2 aligns across 11 bases. This CDR3 is 16 amino acids long. Germline V gene lookup returns CDR1 LGHNA and CDR2 YSLEER. Trimming cost V 0 bases and J 6 bases; bases outside gene matches: 6.

This chain connects TRBV30 to TRBJ1-2; 7 bases map to TRBD1. The CDR3 has 15 residues. V lost 1 base, J lost 5 bases, and 10 bases stayed unmatched. The germline gives CDR1 GTSNPN, CDR2 SVGIG (reference sequence). Written as DNA, the CDR3 is TGTGCCTGGAGTGATCCGGGACAGCGGAAATATGGCTACACCTTC. This codes for CAWSDPGQRKYGYTF.

The rearrangement joins TRBV4-3 to TRBJ2-3; D is unresolved. The CDR3 contains 13 residues. The germline V and J ends were trimmed by 0 bases and 7 bases, with 8 bases remaining between them. CDR1 LGHNA and CDR2 YSLEER come from the germline V gene. CDR3 amino acids: CASSQDFEYTQYF. DNA for the CDR3: TGCGCCAGCAGCCAAGATTTTGAGTATACGCAGTATTTT.

This chain connects TRBV19 to TRBJ1-2, with D possibly matching TRBD1 (5 bases). This CDR3 is 15 amino acids long. Germline CDR1 and CDR2: LNHDA and SQIVND (reference sequence). Trimming stripped 6 bases from V and 2 bases from J, with 16 bases between. CDR3 in amino acids: CASRPGEYPNYGYTF. The DNA for the CDR3 is TGTGCCAGTAGACCGGGGGAGTACCCCAACTATGGCTACACCTTC. Full variable domain (outside the CDR3, taken from reference TRBV19 and TRBJ1-2): DGGITQSPKYLFRKEGQNVTLSCEQNLNHDAMYWYRQDPGQGLRLIYYSQIVNDFQKGDIAEGYSVSREKKESFPLTVTSAQKNPTAFYLCASRPGEYPNYGYTFGSGTRLTVV.

The chain is built from TRBV27 and TRBJ1-1; D is undetermined. Germline V gene lookup returns CDR1 MNHEY and CDR2 SMNVEV (reference sequence). The CDR3 has 15 residues. V was trimmed by 3 bases and J by 0 bases, leaving 11 bases between them. The CDR3 here is CASSFGRLLNTEAFF. CDR3 bases: TGTGCCAGCAGTTTTGGGAGACTGTTGAACACTGAAGCTTTCTTT.

The chain recombines TRBV12-5 with TRBJ2-3, with 8 bases fitting TRBD2. CDR3 size: 15 residues. The V gene end was trimmed by 6 bases and the J gene end by 3 bases; junction bases not matched to a gene: 8. Per germline, CDR1 LGHNT and CDR2 FRNRAP. CDR3 protein: CASGGSGGGTDTQYF. The CDR3 DNA reads as TGTGCTAGTGGGGGGAGCGGGGGCGGGACAGATACGCAGTATTTT. Based on the CDR3 plus reference TRBV12-5 and TRBJ2-3, the full variable domain is DARVTQTPRHKVTEMGQEVTMRCQPILGHNTVFWYRQTMMQGLELLAYFRNRAPLDDSGMPKDRFSAEMPDATLATLKIQPSEPRDSAVYFCASGGSGGGTDTQYFGPGTRLTVL.

The CDR3 loop is CASSRRGRIGAFF. CDR3 DNA: TGTGCCAGCAGCCGCAGGGGGCGGATAGGAGCTTTCTTT. This chain links TRBV6-5 with TRBJ1-1, with TRBD1 matching 8 bases. Trimming removed 6 bases from V and 10 bases from J; junction bases left unmatched: 10. The CDR3 has 13 amino acids. CDR1 and CDR2 (germline): MNHEY, SVGAGI.

The chain couples TRBV6-4 to TRBJ1-1, with 9 bases aligning to TRBD1. The CDR3 sequence is 16 residues long. Germline lookup yields CDR1 MRHNA and CDR2 SNTAGT. V shed 2 bases and J 5 bases; nucleotides not matched to a gene: 9. DNA of the CDR3: TGTGCCAGCAGTGACGCCCGACAGGGGGAAGGGACTGAAGCTTTCTTT. Translation gives CASSDARQGEGTEAFF.

The V and J genes are TRBV7-2 and TRBJ1-2; 7 nucleotides match TRBD1. This CDR3 spans 14 amino acids. The ends lost 5 bases at V and 8 bases at J; junction bases unmatched: 11. Germline V gene sequence: CDR1 SGHTA, CDR2 FQGNSA. CDR3 protein: CASSPGNNRGGYTF. The CDR3 DNA reads TGTGCCAGCAGCCCAGGGAACAACAGGGGCGGCTACACCTTC.

The sample holds one count of this clone. The rearrangement joins TRBV6-5 to TRBJ2-7; no clear D. Trimming pared 6 bases from V and 1 base from J, leaving 16 bases between. This CDR3 comprises 15 residues. Germline loops: CDR1 MNHEY, CDR2 SVGAGI. CDR3 in DNA: TGTGCCAGCAGCCCTACTACTATCTCATCCTACGAGCAGTACTTC. As protein: CASSPTTISSYEQYF.

The chain has TRBV27 and TRBJ1-1, with TRBD1 as a possible D gene (5 bases). V dropped 1 base and J dropped 6 bases, with 27 bases sitting between them. This CDR3 region has 19 residues. Germline-derived CDR1 and CDR2 are MNHEY and SMNVEV (reference sequence). CDR3 nucleotide sequence: TGTGCCAGCAGTTTATTCCCCCCCAGGGCGGTCGTTTTTTTGGCTGAAGCTTTCTTT. This translates into CASSLFPPRAVVFLAEAFF.

V and J are TRBV6-1 and TRBJ2-5; 12 positions match TRBD2. Germline V gene lookup returns CDR1 MNHNS and CDR2 SASEGT. The CDR3 contains 15 residues. After removal of 3 bases from V and 5 bases from J, the junction contained 4 bases not matched to a gene. The CDR3 loop reads CASSDGTSGYETQYF. For the CDR3, the DNA is TGTGCCAGCAGTGATGGGACTAGCGGGTATGAGACCCAGTACTTC.

This chain links TRBV29-1 with TRBJ2-7; 7 nucleotides align to TRBD1. The CDR3 is 13 amino acids. From germline, CDR1 is SQVTM and CDR2 ANQGSEA. V was clipped by 3 bases and J by 7 bases; unmatched bases: 9. CDR3 nucleotides: TGCAGCGTTGACCTAGGGGACAGCGGTGAGCAGTACTTC. This gives the protein CSVDLGDSGEQYF.